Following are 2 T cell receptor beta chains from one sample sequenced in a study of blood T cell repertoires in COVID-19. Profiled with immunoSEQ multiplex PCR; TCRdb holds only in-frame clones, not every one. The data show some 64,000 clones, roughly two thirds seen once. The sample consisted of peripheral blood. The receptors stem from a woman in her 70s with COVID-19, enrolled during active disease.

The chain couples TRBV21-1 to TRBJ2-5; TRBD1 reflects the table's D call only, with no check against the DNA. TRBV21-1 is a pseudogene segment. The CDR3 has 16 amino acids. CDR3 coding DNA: TGTGCCAGCAGCACGCTGACAGTGGCCCTCCAAGAGACCCAGTACTTC. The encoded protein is CASSTLTVALQETQYF.

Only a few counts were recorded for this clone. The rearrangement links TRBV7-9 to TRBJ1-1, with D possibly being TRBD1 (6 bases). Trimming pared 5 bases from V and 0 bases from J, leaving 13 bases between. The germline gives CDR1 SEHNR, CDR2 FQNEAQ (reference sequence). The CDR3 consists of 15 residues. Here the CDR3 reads CASSPVRGVNTEAFF. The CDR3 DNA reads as TGTGCCAGCAGCCCCGTCAGGGGCGTGAACACTGAAGCTTTCTTT.